Listed below are T cell receptor beta chains from one sample, sequenced in a study of CD8 T cells in ankylosing spondylitis. MiXCR, run by TCRdb on the 5' RACE reads, gives a single entry per CDR3 protein. The sample has 150,000 to 200,000 distinct CDR3 sequences, about 16% seen once. Material for sequencing was blood, either unsorted or a sorted T cell fraction (not recorded which). These receptors all stem from a male donor with ankylosing spondylitis or in good health (not recorded which). Each CDR3 is given with its conserved first and last residue. Each record gives: J gene, V gene, clone size, D gene, CDR3 protein, CDR3 DNA. D genes are given only for firm matches. Rows may omit the clone size; those that give it use once, few, many or a size class.

TRBJ1-4,TRBV2,NA,NA,CASSLFATNEKLFF,TGTGCCAGCTCCTTATTCGCAACTAATGAAAAACTGTTTTTT
TRBJ2-1,TRBV29-1,NA,NA,CSVEDPWGGYNEQFF,TGCAGCGTTGAAGATCCGTGGGGAGGCTACAATGAGCAGTTCTTC
TRBJ1-2,TRBV5-1,many,NA,CASSRSGQNYGYTF,TGCGCCAGCAGCCGCTCTGGACAGAACTATGGCTACACCTTC
TRBJ2-7,TRBV2,few,TRBD1,CASSEATGSFYEQYF,TGTGCCAGCAGTGAGGCGACAGGGTCCTTCTACGAGCAGTACTTC
TRBJ2-7,TRBV28,many,TRBD1,CASSFNPPGQGGYEQYF,TGTGCCAGCAGTTTCAACCCTCCGGGACAGGGGGGATACGAGCAGTACTTC
TRBJ2-7,TRBV7-2,NA,NA,CASSRDTETYEQYF,TGTGCCAGCAGCCGTGATACGGAGACCTACGAGCAGTACTTC
TRBJ2-7,TRBV25-1,NA,TRBD1,CASTSDRGFGEQYF,TGTGCCAGCACCTCGGACAGGGGATTCGGCGAGCAGTACTTC
TRBJ2-1,TRBV13,few,NA,CASSMEGGGNEQFF,TGTGCCAGCAGCATGGAGGGGGGGGGGAATGAGCAGTTCTTC
TRBJ1-6,TRBV6-1,NA,NA,CASTRGSSNSPLHF,TGTGCCAGCACTAGGGGTTCCTCTAATTCACCCCTCCACTTT
TRBJ1-2,TRBV29-1,few,NA,CSVEVPGKNYGYTF,TGCAGCGTTGAAGTCCCCGGGAAAAACTATGGCTACACCTTC
TRBJ1-1,TRBV12-3/TRBV12-4,NA,TRBD1,CASSSDRGFGEAFF,TGTGCCAGCAGTTCCGACAGGGGTTTTGGCGAAGCTTTCTTT
TRBJ2-1,TRBV20-1,many,TRBD2,CSARGLAGSSYNEQFF,TGCAGTGCTAGAGGACTAGCGGGGAGCTCCTACAATGAGCAGTTCTTC
TRBJ2-3,TRBV12-3/TRBV12-4,NA,TRBD2,CASSLASGGGQYF,TGTGCCAGCAGTTTAGCTAGCGGGGGAGGGCAGTATTTT
TRBJ2-7,TRBV20-1,many,NA,CSARFPVSYEQYF,TGCAGTGCTAGATTCCCGGTTTCCTACGAGCAGTACTTC
TRBJ2-3,TRBV27,many,TRBD2,CASSLSTSGRARTQYF,TGTGCCAGCAGTTTATCGACCAGCGGGAGGGCTCGAACGCAGTATTTT
TRBJ2-7,TRBV6-8,few,NA,CASRQDSPYEQYF,TGTGCCAGCAGACAGGACTCCCCCTACGAGCAGTACTTC
TRBJ2-1,TRBV12-3/TRBV12-4,few,TRBD2,CASTLLAAPRQFF,TGTGCCAGCACCCTGCTAGCGGCGCCACGGCAGTTCTTC
TRBJ1-2,TRBV29-1,few,TRBD1,CSVEDPTGTGANYGYTF,TGCAGCGTTGAAGACCCCACCGGGACAGGGGCCAACTATGGCTACACCTTC
TRBJ2-1,TRBV20-1,many,TRBD2,CSGTSGSYNEQFF,TGCAGCGGGACTAGCGGGTCCTACAATGAGCAGTTCTTC
TRBJ2-1,TRBV29-1,NA,NA,CSVHRGALHNEQFF,TGCAGCGTGCATAGGGGAGCCCTTCACAATGAGCAGTTCTTC
TRBJ2-3,TRBV18,few,NA,CASSPPNVGLAGQADTQYF,TGTGCCAGCTCACCACCAAACGTCGGGCTAGCGGGACAGGCAGATACGCAGTATTTT
TRBJ2-2,TRBV10-3,once,NA,CAISGTGELFF,TGTGCCATCAGTGGGACCGGGGAGCTGTTTTTT
TRBJ2-7,TRBV5-1,many,TRBD2,CASSLVLAAYEQYF,TGCGCCAGCAGCTTGGTACTAGCGGCCTACGAGCAGTACTTC
TRBJ1-1,TRBV20-1,many,NA,CSASYTEAFF,TGCAGTGCTAGTTACACTGAAGCTTTCTTT
TRBJ2-2,TRBV28,many,NA,CASSLYVGELFF,TGTGCCAGCAGTTTATATGTCGGGGAGCTGTTTTTT
TRBJ2-2,TRBV5-1,NA,NA,CASSWSPNTGELFF,TGCGCCAGCAGCTGGAGTCCGAACACCGGGGAGCTGTTTTTT
TRBJ2-3,TRBV10-1,medium-sized,NA,CASSENQAPDTQYF,TGCGCCAGCAGTGAGAATCAGGCACCAGATACGCAGTATTTT
TRBJ1-3,TRBV28,NA,NA,CASSLKQSSGNTIYF,TGTGCCAGCAGTTTAAAACAGAGCTCTGGAAACACCATATATTTT
TRBJ2-2,TRBV6-1,NA,TRBD1,CASTTGDRTGELFF,TGTGCCAGCACCACAGGGGACCGAACCGGGGAGCTGTTTTTT
TRBJ2-1,TRBV5-1,many,NA,CASSFEASLALEQFF,TGCGCCAGCAGCTTTGAGGCTAGCCTCGCACTGGAGCAGTTCTTC
TRBJ2-5,TRBV10-2,few,NA,CASSDRDSQETQYF,TGCGCCAGCAGTGACCGGGACTCACAAGAGACCCAGTACTTC
TRBJ1-2,TRBV25-1,NA,TRBD1,CASSVTGIYGYTF,TGTGCCAGCAGCGTGACAGGGATCTATGGCTACACCTTC
TRBJ2-2,TRBV5-6,few,NA,CASSFQLYGGELFF,TGTGCCAGCAGCTTCCAGCTTTATGGCGGGGAGCTGTTTTTT
TRBJ2-7,TRBV28,few,NA,CASSGGGQPYEQYF,TGTGCCAGCAGTGGGGGCGGACAACCCTACGAGCAGTACTTC
TRBJ1-4,TRBV4-1,many,NA,CASSQDPGTTNEKLFF,TGCGCCAGCAGCCAAGATCCGGGGACAACTAATGAAAAACTGTTTTTT
TRBJ2-7,TRBV5-5,NA,NA,CASRRDLPNEQYF,TGTGCCAGCAGAAGGGACCTACCCAACGAGCAGTACTTC
TRBJ2-1,TRBV3-1,NA,TRBD2,CACSGGLAGALPQGEQFF,TGTGCCTGCTCCGGGGGACTAGCGGGAGCCCTTCCCCAAGGAGAGCAGTTCTTC
TRBJ1-1,TRBV7-6,NA,NA,CASSSKEGPGTGTEAFF,TGTGCCAGCAGCTCAAAAGAGGGGCCGGGGACCGGCACTGAAGCTTTCTTT
TRBJ2-1,TRBV29-1,few,NA,CSVVSAGFNEQFF,TGCAGCGTTGTCAGCGCGGGGTTCAATGAGCAGTTCTTC
TRBJ2-5,TRBV7-9,NA,NA,CTSSLGPGLQETQYF,TGTACCAGCAGCTTAGGGCCGGGACTCCAAGAGACCCAGTACTTC
TRBJ2-7,TRBV12-3/TRBV12-4,many,NA,CASSKQGPYEQYF,TGTGCCAGCAGTAAACAGGGTCCCTACGAGCAGTACTTC
TRBJ2-3,TRBV6-1,NA,TRBD1,CASSRWTGAPDTQYF,TGTGCCAGCAGTCGTTGGACAGGGGCACCAGATACGCAGTATTTT
TRBJ2-1,TRBV5-1,NA,NA,CASSLSRAPSEQFF,TGCGCCAGCAGCTTGTCTAGGGCTCCGAGTGAGCAGTTCTTC
TRBJ1-1,TRBV6-1,many,NA,CASSQGVYTEAFF,TGTGCCAGCAGTCAAGGGGTATACACTGAAGCTTTCTTT
TRBJ1-4,TRBV18,few,NA,CASSPARQGDEKLFF,TGTGCCAGCTCACCTGCGAGACAAGGCGATGAAAAACTGTTTTTT